This T cell receptor beta chain was documented in a study of control samples from healthy donors and cancer patients. Profiled with immunoSEQ multiplex PCR; TCRdb holds only in-frame clones, not every one. This sample carries around 130,000 clones, about 87% of them seen once, and the ten largest clones take around 10%. V was clipped by 7 bases and J by 0 bases, with 16 bases between them. The CDR3 has 15 amino acids. Germline loops: CDR1 MRHNA, CDR2 SNTAGT. The material sequenced was blood. The clonotype comes from a man aged 25-40 years in good health. V usage is TRBV6-4 and J usage is TRBJ2-7; D may match TRBD1 or TRBD2 (6 bases each). CDR3 sequence (DNA): TGTGCCAGCAATCCCTTACGGGGGCCCTCCTACGAGCAGTACTTC. Translated: CASNPLRGPSYEQYF.